This T cell receptor (beta chain) was recovered during a study of vaccination effects on CD4 cells after COVID-19. Study-wide results and limits: Clones from infection and from vaccination both contracted markedly late after vaccination.

This clone was observed a few times. Its antigen is not identified. Sequencing followed a ViraFEST assay step that expanded antigen-specific CD4+ T cells with viral peptide pools. After about 10 days in culture, the CD4+ T cells were isolated. Two doses of BNT162b2 or mRNA-1273 vaccine were administered to participants. Nobody among the vaccine recipients had prior SARS-CoV-2 infection (nucleocapsid antibodies were negative). Deletions cut 3 bases from V and 6 bases from J, with 4 bases between. The CDR3 runs to 10 residues. From germline, CDR1 is DFQATT and CDR2 SNEGSKA (reference sequence). The table came from immunoSEQ multiplex PCR; TCRdb's copy has only in-frame clones and leaves some out. The top ten clones hold around 1% of a sample with approximately 74,000 clones, over 70% of them seen once.

The sequencing here drew on CD4+ T cells from PBMCs cultured with HCoV-OC43 spike peptides, taken after COVID-19 vaccination. Subset here: HCoV-OC43 spike overlapping peptide pool stimulation. This receptor was identified in a human donor who received a COVID-19 vaccine. The rearrangement uses TRBV20-1 and TRBJ2-3, with no clear D. In DNA form, the CDR3 reads TGCAGTGCTAGGTTCGATACGCAGTATTTT. This codes for CSARFDTQYF.